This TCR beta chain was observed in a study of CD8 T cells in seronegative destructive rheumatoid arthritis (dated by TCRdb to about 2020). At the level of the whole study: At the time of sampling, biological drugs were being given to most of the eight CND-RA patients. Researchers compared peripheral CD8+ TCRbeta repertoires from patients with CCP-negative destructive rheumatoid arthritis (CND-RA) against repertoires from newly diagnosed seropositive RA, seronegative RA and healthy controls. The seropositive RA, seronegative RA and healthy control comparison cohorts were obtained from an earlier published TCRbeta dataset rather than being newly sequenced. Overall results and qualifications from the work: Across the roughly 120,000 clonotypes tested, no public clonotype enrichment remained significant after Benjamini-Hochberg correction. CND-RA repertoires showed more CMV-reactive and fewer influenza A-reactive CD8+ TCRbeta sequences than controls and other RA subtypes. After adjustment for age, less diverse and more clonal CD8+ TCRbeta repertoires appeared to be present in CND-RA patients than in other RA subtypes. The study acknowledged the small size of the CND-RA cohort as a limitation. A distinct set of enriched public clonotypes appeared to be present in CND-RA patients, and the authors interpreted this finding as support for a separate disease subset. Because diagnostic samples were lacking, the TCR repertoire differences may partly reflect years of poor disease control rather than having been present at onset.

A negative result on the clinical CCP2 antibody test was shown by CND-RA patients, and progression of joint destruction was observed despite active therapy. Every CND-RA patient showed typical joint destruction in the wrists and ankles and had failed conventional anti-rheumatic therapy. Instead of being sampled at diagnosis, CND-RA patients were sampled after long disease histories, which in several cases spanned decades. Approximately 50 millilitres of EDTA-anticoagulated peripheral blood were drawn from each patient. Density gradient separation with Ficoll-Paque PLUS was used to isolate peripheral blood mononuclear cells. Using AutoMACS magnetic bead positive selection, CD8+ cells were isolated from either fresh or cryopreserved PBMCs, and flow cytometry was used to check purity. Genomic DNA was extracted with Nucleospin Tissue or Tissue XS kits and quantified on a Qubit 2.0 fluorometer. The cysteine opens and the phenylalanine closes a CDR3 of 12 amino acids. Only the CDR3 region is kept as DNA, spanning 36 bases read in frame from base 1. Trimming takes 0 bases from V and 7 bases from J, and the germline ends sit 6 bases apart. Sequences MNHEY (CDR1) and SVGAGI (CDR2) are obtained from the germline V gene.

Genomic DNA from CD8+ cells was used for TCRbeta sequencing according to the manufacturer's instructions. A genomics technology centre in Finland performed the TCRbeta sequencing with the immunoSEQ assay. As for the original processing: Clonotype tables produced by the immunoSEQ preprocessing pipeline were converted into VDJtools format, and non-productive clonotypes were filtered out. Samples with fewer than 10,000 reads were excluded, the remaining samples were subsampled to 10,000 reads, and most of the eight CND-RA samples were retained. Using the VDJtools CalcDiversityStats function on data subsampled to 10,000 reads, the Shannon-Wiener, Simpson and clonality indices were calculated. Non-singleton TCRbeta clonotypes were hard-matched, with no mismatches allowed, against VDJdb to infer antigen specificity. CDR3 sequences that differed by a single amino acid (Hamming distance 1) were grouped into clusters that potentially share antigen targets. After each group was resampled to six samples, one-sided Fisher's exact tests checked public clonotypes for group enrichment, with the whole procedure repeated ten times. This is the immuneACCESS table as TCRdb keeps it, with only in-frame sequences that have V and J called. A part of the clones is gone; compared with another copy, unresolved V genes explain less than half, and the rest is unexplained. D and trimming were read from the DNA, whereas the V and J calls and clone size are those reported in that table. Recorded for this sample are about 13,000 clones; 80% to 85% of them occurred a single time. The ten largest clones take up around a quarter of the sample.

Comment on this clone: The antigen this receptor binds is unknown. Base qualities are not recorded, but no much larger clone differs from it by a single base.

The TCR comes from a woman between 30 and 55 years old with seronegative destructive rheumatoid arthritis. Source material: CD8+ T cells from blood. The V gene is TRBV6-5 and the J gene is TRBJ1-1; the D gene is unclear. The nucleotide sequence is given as TGTGCCAGCAGTTACTCAGGAGATGAAGCTTTCTTT. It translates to CASSYSGDEAFF.